The rows below give T cell receptor beta chains drawn from one sample of a study of cytomegalovirus exposure and HLA in healthy donors. The assay was immunoSEQ multiplex PCR, and TCRdb's table has in-frame clones only and misses some. The repertoire holds roughly 200,000 clones, 79% seen once, with 4.4% in the top ten. The sequenced sample consisted of PBMCs. These receptors all come from a woman in her thirties in good health and CMV-seropositive. The CDR3 runs from the conserved cysteine through the conserved F or W. Only part of the rows carry a size: once, few, many, or a class if the clone is expanded.

clone size	J gene	V gene	CDR3 length	CDR3 protein
once	TRBJ2-2	TRBV4-2	16	CASSQDQTSGTGELFF
NA	TRBJ2-1	TRBV5-4	15	CASSWGTSVYNEQFF
few	TRBJ2-3	TRBV9	14	CASSEGLAIDTQYF
NA	TRBJ1-2	TRBV5-1	15	CASSLATGTVYGYTF
once	TRBJ2-2	TRBV5-4	17	CASSLALGLAGSGELFF
NA	TRBJ2-1	TRBV5-1	14	CASSQSGLTSEQFF
NA	TRBJ2-1	TRBV4-1	17	CASSQPRRGSSYNEQFF
NA	TRBJ1-4	TRBV5-5	16	CASSPLGRGQNEKLFF
NA	TRBJ1-1	TRBV4-3	13	CASSQDRGTEAFF
NA	TRBJ2-3	TRBV2	17	CASSDRDRGLATDTQYF
NA	TRBJ1-1	TRBV5-6	14	CASSRDRVNTEAFF
NA	TRBJ1-5	TRBV2	15	CASSLTGYGNQPQHF
NA	TRBJ2-1	TRBV29-1	15	CSVRGGSEAYNEQFF
NA	TRBJ2-1	TRBV11-3	13	CASSLGGVNEQFF
NA	TRBJ1-5	TRBV6-4	15	CASRRDRVFRQPQHF
NA	TRBJ2-7	TRBV20-1	10	CSARGYEQYF
NA	TRBJ1-1	TRBV7-2	13	CASSLDGTVEAFF
NA	TRBJ2-1	TRBV7-2	15	CASSSQAGGYNEQFF
NA	TRBJ2-7	TRBV9	15	CASSVDGSGRREQYF
NA	TRBJ2-3	TRBV5-1	18	CASSLMAFSGRATDTQYF
NA	TRBJ1-5	TRBV7-2	14	CASSPDRGGGPQHF
NA	TRBJ2-7	TRBV5-8	16	CASSRPWAGGSYEQYF
NA	TRBJ2-7	TRBV6-6	12	CASSPKSIEQYF
NA	TRBJ2-5	TRBV30	12	CAWSIALETQYF
NA	TRBJ2-7	TRBV7-2	14	CASSLERGSYEQYF
NA	TRBJ1-6	TRBV29-1	12	CSVGDSNSPLHF
NA	TRBJ2-6	TRBV5-5	15	CASRFSVSGANVLTF
NA	TRBJ1-6	TRBV7-6	16	CASSLAGGRHNSPLHF
NA	TRBJ1-1	TRBV4-3	15	CASSQDGAGDTEAFF
NA	TRBJ2-3	TRBV18	11	CASSPNRAQYF
NA	TRBJ2-1	TRBV7-8	19	CASSLRVTSGRWVDNEQFF
NA	TRBJ2-1	TRBV7-7	20	CASSLSDPRTGTGIHNEQFF
NA	TRBJ2-3	TRBV10-3	20	CAISEPPTSGGSLVTDTQYF
NA	TRBJ2-7	TRBV9	18	CASSPSGGLSDKAYEQYF
NA	TRBJ1-2	TRBV28	12	CASSGDRAGYTF
NA	TRBJ1-2	TRBV20-1	11	CSDTLDYGYTF
NA	TRBJ1-5	TRBV6-1	15	CASSEGTGGNQPQHF
NA	TRBJ2-1	TRBV7-8	15	CASSRTGGSIYEQFF
NA	TRBJ2-7	TRBV4-3	16	CASSHQTSGGAYEQYF
few	TRBJ1-5	TRBV7-9	14	CASSLSGASQPQHF